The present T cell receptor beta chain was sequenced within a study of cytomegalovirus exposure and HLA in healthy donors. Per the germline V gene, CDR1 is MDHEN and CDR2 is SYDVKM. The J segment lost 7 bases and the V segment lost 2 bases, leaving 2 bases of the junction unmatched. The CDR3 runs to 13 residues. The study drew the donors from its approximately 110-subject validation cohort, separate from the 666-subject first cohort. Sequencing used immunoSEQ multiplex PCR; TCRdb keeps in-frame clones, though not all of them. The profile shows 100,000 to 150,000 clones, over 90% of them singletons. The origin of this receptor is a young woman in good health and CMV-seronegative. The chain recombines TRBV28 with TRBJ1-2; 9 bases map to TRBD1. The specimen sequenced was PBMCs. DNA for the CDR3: TGTGCCAGCAGTTTAAACAGGGGGCTTGGCTACACCTTC. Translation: CASSLNRGLGYTF.